This is a list of T cell receptor beta chains from one sample in a study of blood T cell repertoires in COVID-19. Assay: immunoSEQ multiplex PCR; the TCRdb copy retains only in-frame clones and omits some. Of under 350,000 clones in the sample, around four fifths were seen once. Specimen: peripheral blood. These receptors were taken from a man aged 55 to 70 who had recovered from COVID-19. Each CDR3 is given with its conserved first and last residue. Each record gives: CDR3 protein, CDR3 DNA, clone size, V gene, D gene, J gene. The D gene is left open where the match is weak. Part of the rows lack a size; the others show once, few, many or a class for expanded clones.

CDR3: CASSLVAGTGNAGELFF
DNA: TGTGCCAGCAGCTTAGTTGCCGGGACAGGGAACGCCGGGGAGCTGTTTTTT
size: NA
V: TRBV7-2
D: TRBD1
J: TRBJ2-2

CDR3: CASRTPRNMNTEAFF
DNA: TGTGCCAGTAGGACACCAAGAAACATGAACACTGAAGCTTTCTTT
size: NA
V: TRBV19
D: NA
J: TRBJ1-1

CDR3: CSVLDYREQFF
DNA: TGCAGCGTCCTAGACTACCGGGAGCAGTTCTTC
size: NA
V: TRBV29-1
D: NA
J: TRBJ2-1

CDR3: CASSQLGQGVPGVYEQYF
DNA: TGTGCCAGCAGCCAACTGGGACAGGGGGTTCCAGGGGTCTACGAGCAGTACTTC
size: few
V: TRBV14
D: TRBD1
J: TRBJ2-7

CDR3: CASSPHRGSGNTIYF
DNA: TGTGCCAGTAGCCCCCACAGGGGCTCTGGAAACACCATATATTTT
size: NA
V: TRBV19
D: TRBD1
J: TRBJ1-3

CDR3: CASSPGRQATNEKLFF
DNA: TGTGCCAGCAGCCCTGGCCGACAGGCAACTAATGAAAAACTGTTTTTT
size: NA
V: TRBV5-6
D: NA
J: TRBJ1-4

CDR3: CASSRLANTGELFF
DNA: TGTGCCAGCAGCCGATTGGCAAACACCGGGGAGCTGTTTTTT
size: NA
V: TRBV3-1/TRBV3-2
D: NA
J: TRBJ2-2

CDR3: CASSAQGGETQYF
DNA: TGTGCCAGCAGCGCACAGGGAGGGGAGACCCAGTACTTC
size: NA
V: TRBV9
D: NA
J: TRBJ2-5

CDR3: CSVAAGVDQPQHF
DNA: TGCAGCGTGGCGGCGGGGGTCGATCAGCCCCAGCATTTT
size: NA
V: TRBV29-1
D: NA
J: TRBJ1-5

CDR3: CASSWGQGESPLHF
DNA: TGTGCCAGCAGTTGGGGACAGGGGGAATCACCCCTCCACTTT
size: once
V: TRBV27
D: TRBD1
J: TRBJ1-6

CDR3: CASSQATADGYTF
DNA: TGTGCCAGCAGCCAAGCGACAGCAGATGGCTACACCTTC
size: NA
V: TRBV14
D: NA
J: TRBJ1-2

CDR3: CASSEPGSNYGYTF
DNA: TGTGCCAGCAGTGAGCCAGGTTCTAACTATGGCTACACCTTC
size: NA
V: TRBV25-1
D: NA
J: TRBJ1-2

CDR3: CASSPDLDRGLNSPLHF
DNA: TGTGCCAGCAGCCCCGACCTTGACAGGGGCCTTAATTCACCCCTCCACTTT
size: NA
V: TRBV7-9
D: TRBD1
J: TRBJ1-6

CDR3: CASSPELGVAKNIQYF
DNA: TGTGCCAGCAGCCCGGAGCTAGGGGTAGCCAAAAACATTCAGTACTTC
size: NA
V: TRBV3-1/TRBV3-2
D: NA
J: TRBJ2-4

CDR3: CASSVRSVASGSSSYNEQFF
DNA: TGTGCCAGCAGCGTTCGTAGCGTTGCTAGCGGGAGCAGCTCCTACAATGAGCAGTTCTTC
size: NA
V: TRBV9
D: TRBD2
J: TRBJ2-1

CDR3: CASSPQQGIYGYTF
DNA: TGTGCCAGCAGCCCGCAGCAGGGGATTTATGGCTACACCTTC
size: NA
V: TRBV3-1/TRBV3-2
D: NA
J: TRBJ1-2

CDR3: CASSEPGTSGPTDTQYF
DNA: TGTGCCAGCAGCGAGCCCGGGACTAGCGGTCCCACAGATACGCAGTATTTT
size: NA
V: TRBV2
D: TRBD2
J: TRBJ2-3

CDR3: CAWSPKRGSYEQYF
DNA: TGTGCCTGGAGTCCAAAGCGGGGGTCCTACGAGCAGTACTTC
size: few
V: TRBV30
D: TRBD2
J: TRBJ2-7

CDR3: CASSRDRGEQYF
DNA: TGCGCCAGCAGCCGGGACAGGGGAGAGCAGTACTTC
size: few
V: TRBV5-1
D: TRBD1
J: TRBJ2-7

CDR3: CASNPLAGGSNEQYF
DNA: TGTGCCAGCAACCCACTAGCGGGAGGCAGCAACGAGCAGTACTTC
size: NA
V: TRBV2
D: TRBD2
J: TRBJ2-7

CDR3: CASSLWAGEQFF
DNA: TGTGCCAGCAGTTTATGGGCTGGTGAGCAGTTCTTC
size: NA
V: TRBV27
D: NA
J: TRBJ2-1

CDR3: CASSSRVGRNEQFF
DNA: TGTGCCAGCTCGAGCCGGGTGGGTAGGAATGAGCAGTTCTTC
size: NA
V: TRBV4-2
D: NA
J: TRBJ2-1

CDR3: CAISGLAGGSYEQYF
DNA: TGTGCCATCAGCGGACTAGCGGGAGGCTCCTACGAGCAGTACTTC
size: few
V: TRBV10-3
D: TRBD2
J: TRBJ2-7

CDR3: CASSLGVTTAYEQYF
DNA: TGCGCCAGCAGCTTGGGGGTGACAACTGCCTACGAGCAGTACTTC
size: NA
V: TRBV5-1
D: NA
J: TRBJ2-7

CDR3: CASSAERGNYNEQFF
DNA: TGTGCCAGCAGTGCTGAGCGGGGAAACTACAATGAGCAGTTCTTC
size: few
V: TRBV2
D: TRBD2
J: TRBJ2-1

CDR3: CASSLRLLGGDSYNSPLHF
DNA: TGTGCCAGCAGCTTAAGACTACTTGGAGGCGACTCCTATAATTCACCCCTCCACTTT
size: few
V: TRBV7-8
D: NA
J: TRBJ1-6

CDR3: CASSEALRGTGNTEAFF
DNA: TGTGCCAGCAGTGAAGCGCTTCGTGGGACAGGGAACACTGAAGCTTTCTTT
size: NA
V: TRBV2
D: TRBD1
J: TRBJ1-1

CDR3: CASSQVGGGRVSGYGYTF
DNA: TGTGCCAGCAGCCAAGTCGGCGGGGGAAGGGTCTCAGGCTATGGCTACACCTTC
size: many
V: TRBV3-1/TRBV3-2
D: NA
J: TRBJ1-2

CDR3: CASSGRDRALFNYGYTF
DNA: TGTGCCAGCAGCGGCCGGGACAGGGCCCTCTTTAACTATGGCTACACCTTC
size: NA
V: TRBV9
D: TRBD1
J: TRBJ1-2

CDR3: CASSLLAVSYNEQFF
DNA: TGTGCCAGCAGCTTACTAGCGGTCTCCTACAATGAGCAGTTCTTC
size: NA
V: TRBV7-9
D: TRBD2
J: TRBJ2-1

CDR3: CASRTGGAGANVLTF
DNA: TGTGCCAGCAGAACAGGGGGCGCTGGGGCCAACGTCCTGACTTTC
size: once
V: TRBV28
D: TRBD1
J: TRBJ2-6

CDR3: CASSRLAGNTDTQYF
DNA: TGTGCCAGCTCACGACTAGCGGGGAACACAGATACGCAGTATTTT
size: NA
V: TRBV18
D: TRBD2
J: TRBJ2-3

CDR3: CASSQDLGANQPQHF
DNA: TGCGCCAGCAGCCAAGATTTAGGGGCCAATCAGCCCCAGCATTTT
size: few
V: TRBV4-1
D: NA
J: TRBJ1-5

CDR3: CASSPGQGAAVF
DNA: TGTGCCAGCAGTCCGGGACAGGGGGCGGCGGTCTTC
size: few
V: TRBV12-3/TRBV12-4
D: TRBD1
J: TRBJ2-7

CDR3: CASSEGSFTEAFF
DNA: TGTGCCAGTAGTGAGGGTAGTTTCACTGAAGCTTTCTTT
size: NA
V: TRBV19
D: NA
J: TRBJ1-1

CDR3: CASSSADRLNTEAFF
DNA: TGTGCCAGCAGCTCCGCCGACAGACTGAACACTGAAGCTTTCTTT
size: NA
V: TRBV7-6
D: NA
J: TRBJ1-1

CDR3: CASSEVRGNEQFF
DNA: TGTGCCAGCAGTGAGGTCCGGGGGAATGAGCAGTTCTTC
size: NA
V: TRBV2
D: NA
J: TRBJ2-1

CDR3: CASSLRGYSNQPQHF
DNA: TGTGCCAGCAGCTTGCGGGGTTATAGCAATCAGCCCCAGCATTTT
size: NA
V: TRBV27
D: NA
J: TRBJ1-5

CDR3: CASSPRGQARNTEAFF
DNA: TGTGCCAGCAGCCCCCGCGGACAGGCGAGGAACACTGAAGCTTTCTTT
size: NA
V: TRBV3-1/TRBV3-2
D: TRBD1
J: TRBJ1-1

CDR3: CASRRDFKETQYF
DNA: TGTGCCAGCAGAAGGGACTTTAAAGAGACCCAGTACTTC
size: NA
V: TRBV7-2
D: NA
J: TRBJ2-5

CDR3: CASEQGGPETQYF
DNA: TGTGCCAGCGAGCAAGGAGGCCCGGAGACCCAGTACTTC
size: many
V: TRBV2
D: NA
J: TRBJ2-5

CDR3: CASSQVPGAREQFF
DNA: TGCGCCAGCAGCCAAGTGCCGGGAGCCCGGGAGCAGTTCTTC
size: NA
V: TRBV4-1
D: NA
J: TRBJ2-1